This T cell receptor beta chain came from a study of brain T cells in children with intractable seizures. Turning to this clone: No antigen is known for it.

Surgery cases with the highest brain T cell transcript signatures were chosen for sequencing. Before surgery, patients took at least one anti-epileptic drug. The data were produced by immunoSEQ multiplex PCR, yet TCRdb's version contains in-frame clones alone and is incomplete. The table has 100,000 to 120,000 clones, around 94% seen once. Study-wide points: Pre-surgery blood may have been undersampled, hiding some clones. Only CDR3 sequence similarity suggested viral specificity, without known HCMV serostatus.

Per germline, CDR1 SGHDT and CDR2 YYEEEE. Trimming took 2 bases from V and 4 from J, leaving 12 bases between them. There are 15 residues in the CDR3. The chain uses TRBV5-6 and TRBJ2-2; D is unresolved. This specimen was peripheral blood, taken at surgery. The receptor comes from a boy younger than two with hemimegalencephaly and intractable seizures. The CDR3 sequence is CASSFVPASTGELFF. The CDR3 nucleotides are TGTGCCAGCAGCTTTGTCCCAGCGAGCACCGGGGAGCTGTTTTTT.